This TCR beta chain was recovered during a study of blood T cell repertoires in COVID-19. Participants were placed into cohorts based on the clinical history they reported. Within 2 weeks before study entry, exposed participants met a COVID-19 case. Germline-derived CDR1 and CDR2 are SQVTM and ANQGSEA. Germline trimming cut 6 bases from V and 3 bases from J; bases unmatched to any gene: 3. The CDR3 loop spans 12 amino acids. Assay used: immunoSEQ multiplex PCR; TCRdb lists only in-frame clones, some missing. The data hold a few hundred thousand clones, with about nine tenths observed a single time. Sequenced material: PBMCs or T cells enriched from blood (not recorded which). V gene TRBV29-1 combines with J gene TRBJ2-7, with 9 nucleotides matching TRBD2. This receptor was identified in a woman aged 30 to 39 who had been exposed to COVID-19. The CDR3 DNA follows: TGCAGCGTCCGGACTAGCGTCTACGAGCAGTACTTC. Its protein is CSVRTSVYEQYF.